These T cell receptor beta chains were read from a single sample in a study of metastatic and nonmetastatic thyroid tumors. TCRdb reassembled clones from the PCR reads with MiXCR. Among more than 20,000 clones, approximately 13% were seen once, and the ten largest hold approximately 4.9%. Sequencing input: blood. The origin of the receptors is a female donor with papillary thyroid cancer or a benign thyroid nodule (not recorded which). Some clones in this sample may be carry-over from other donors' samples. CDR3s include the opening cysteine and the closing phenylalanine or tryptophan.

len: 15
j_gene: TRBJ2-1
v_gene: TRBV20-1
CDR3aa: CSARGRGRAPNEQFF

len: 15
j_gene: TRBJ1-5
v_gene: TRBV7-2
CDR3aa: CASSLGQTSNQRQHF

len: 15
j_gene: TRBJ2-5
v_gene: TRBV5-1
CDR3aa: CANSSTGGYQETQYF

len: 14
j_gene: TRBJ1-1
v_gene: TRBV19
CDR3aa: CASSITGLGTEAFF

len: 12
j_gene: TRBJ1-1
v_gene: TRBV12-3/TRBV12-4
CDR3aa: CASNQGGTEAFF

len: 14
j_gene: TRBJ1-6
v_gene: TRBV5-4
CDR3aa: CASRVDFKDSPLHF

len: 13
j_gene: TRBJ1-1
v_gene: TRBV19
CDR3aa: CASNPPGLMWAFF

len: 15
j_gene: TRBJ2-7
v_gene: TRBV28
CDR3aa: CASSPGSGGRAKQYF

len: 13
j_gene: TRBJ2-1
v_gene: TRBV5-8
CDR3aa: CASSLWRQGTSLF

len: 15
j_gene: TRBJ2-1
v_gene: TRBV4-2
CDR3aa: CASSRGSGSDNEQFF

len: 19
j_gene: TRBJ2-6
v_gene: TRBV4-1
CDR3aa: CASSPRSASGSSGANFLTF

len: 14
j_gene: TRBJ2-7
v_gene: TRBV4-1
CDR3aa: CASSQGTGIYEQYF

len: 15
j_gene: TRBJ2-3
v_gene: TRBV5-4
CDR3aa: CASSPAGKGTDTQYF

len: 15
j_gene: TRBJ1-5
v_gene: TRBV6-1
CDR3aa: CASSVGPGGEQPQHF

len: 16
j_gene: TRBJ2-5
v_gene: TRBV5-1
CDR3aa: CASSLLGLADQETQYF

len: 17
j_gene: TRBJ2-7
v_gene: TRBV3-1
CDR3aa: CASSQRWVTDTHYEQYF

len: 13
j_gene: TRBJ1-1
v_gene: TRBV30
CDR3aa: CAWSTPLTQRAFF

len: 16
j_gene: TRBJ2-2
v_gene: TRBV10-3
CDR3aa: CAISPGQGFGTGELFF

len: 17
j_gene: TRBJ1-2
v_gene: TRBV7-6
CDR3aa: CASSLQDSSLSVYGYTF

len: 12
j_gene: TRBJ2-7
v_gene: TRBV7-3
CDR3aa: CANIPRGNEQYF

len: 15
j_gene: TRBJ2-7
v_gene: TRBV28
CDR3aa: CASSLSGRVSYEQYF

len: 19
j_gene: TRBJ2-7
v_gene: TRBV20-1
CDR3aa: CSAGAGGLAESGYSYEQYF

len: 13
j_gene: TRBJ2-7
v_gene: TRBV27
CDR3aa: CASSYQRGYEQYF

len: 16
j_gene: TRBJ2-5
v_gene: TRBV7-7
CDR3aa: CASIPGLAVYEETQYF

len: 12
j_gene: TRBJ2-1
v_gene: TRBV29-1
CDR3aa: CSVEVLRNEQFF

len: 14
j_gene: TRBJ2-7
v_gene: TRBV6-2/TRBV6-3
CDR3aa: CASSSGQSSYEQYF

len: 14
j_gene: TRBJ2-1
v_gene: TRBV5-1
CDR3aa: CASSLDWGDNEQFF

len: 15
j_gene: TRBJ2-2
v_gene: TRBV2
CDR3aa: CASSRLGANTGELFF

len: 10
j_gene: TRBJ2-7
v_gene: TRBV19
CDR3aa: CASRTYEQYF

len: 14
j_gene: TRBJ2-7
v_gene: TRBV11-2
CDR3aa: CASSLGVDSYEQYF

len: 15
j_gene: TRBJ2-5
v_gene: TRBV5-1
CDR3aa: CASSLGGWVQETQYF

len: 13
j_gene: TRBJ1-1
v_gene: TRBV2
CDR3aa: CASCGTGGTEAFF

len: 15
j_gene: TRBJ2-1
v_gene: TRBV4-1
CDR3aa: CASREREGTGDEQFF

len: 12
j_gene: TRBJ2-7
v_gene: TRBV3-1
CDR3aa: CASSQDRGEQYF

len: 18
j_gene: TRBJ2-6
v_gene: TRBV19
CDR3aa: CASSISASGGSGANVLTF

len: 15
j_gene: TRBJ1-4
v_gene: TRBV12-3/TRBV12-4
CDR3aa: CASSLLGGLSEKLFF

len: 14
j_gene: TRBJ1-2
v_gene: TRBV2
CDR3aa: CASIEQGARYGYTF

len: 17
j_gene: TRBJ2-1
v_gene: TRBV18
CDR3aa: CASSSLAGEGLYNEQFF

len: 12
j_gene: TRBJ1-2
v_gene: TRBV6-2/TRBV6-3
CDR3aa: CAGSWDSYGYTF

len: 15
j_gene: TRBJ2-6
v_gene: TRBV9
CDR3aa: CASSVLTAGANVLTF

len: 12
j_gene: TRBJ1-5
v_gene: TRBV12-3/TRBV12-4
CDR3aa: CASSLPNQPQHF

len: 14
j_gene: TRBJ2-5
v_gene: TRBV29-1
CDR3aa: CSVGGTGAGETQYF

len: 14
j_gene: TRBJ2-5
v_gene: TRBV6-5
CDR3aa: CASSYYQRGETQYF